This TCR beta chain was sequenced for a study of cytomegalovirus exposure and HLA in healthy donors. Findings and caveats of the study: Approximately 160 TCR beta chains were listed as cytomegalovirus-associated. Most TCR sequences proved rare, with some public TCRs found in many donors.

The study drew the donors from its approximately 130-subject validation cohort, separate from the 666-subject first cohort. Germline CDR1 is LNHNV and CDR2 is YYDKDF (reference sequence). The CDR3 runs to 19 residues. The V gene end was trimmed by 2 bases and the J gene end by 7 bases; junction bases not matched to a gene: 12. The data were produced by immunoSEQ multiplex PCR, yet TCRdb's version contains in-frame clones alone and is incomplete. Of hundreds of thousands of clones listed, 75% to 90% are singletons. This clone has just one count. What it binds is unknown. Specimen: PBMCs. The source is a woman in her twenties or thirties in good health and CMV-seropositive. The chain has TRBV15 and TRBJ2-1, with TRBD2 matching over 15 bases. The CDR3 DNA follows: TGTGCCACCAGCAGACTCACTTCCGGGACTAGCGGGAGGCGTAATGAGCAGTTCTTC. Protein product: CATSRLTSGTSGRRNEQFF.